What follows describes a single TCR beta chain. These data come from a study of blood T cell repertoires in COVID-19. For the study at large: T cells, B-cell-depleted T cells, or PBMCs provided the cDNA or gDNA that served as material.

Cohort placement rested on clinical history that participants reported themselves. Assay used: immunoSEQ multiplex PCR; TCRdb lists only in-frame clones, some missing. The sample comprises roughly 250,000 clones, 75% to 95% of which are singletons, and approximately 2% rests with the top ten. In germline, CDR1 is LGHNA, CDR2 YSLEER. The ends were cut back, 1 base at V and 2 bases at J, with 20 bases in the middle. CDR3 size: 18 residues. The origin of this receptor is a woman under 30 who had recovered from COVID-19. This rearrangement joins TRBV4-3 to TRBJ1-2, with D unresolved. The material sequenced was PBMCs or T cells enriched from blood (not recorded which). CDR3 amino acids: CASSQVYVRRASNYGYTF. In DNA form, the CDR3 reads TGCGCCAGCAGCCAAGTTTACGTCAGGAGGGCGTCCAACTATGGCTACACCTTC.